This T cell receptor beta chain came from a study of graft-versus-host responses after intestinal transplantation. Study summary: All recipients were given anti-thymocyte globulin induction, and tacrolimus and steroids were then administered for 3 to 4 years. The study's findings and limits: After transplant, early declines in HvG clones were associated with peak levels of circulating GvH clones.

Graft specimens yielded both intraepithelial and lamina propria lymphocytes. Using immunoSEQ multiplex PCR, the repertoire was profiled, and TCRdb retains in-frame clones only, with some absent. The sample holds approximately 63,000 clones, 89% seen once. From germline, CDR1 is SGHAT and CDR2 FQNNGV. This CDR3 comprises 15 residues. The V gene lost 2 bases and the J gene lost 6 bases, with 14 bases spanning the gap. On this clone itself: Its specificity is not known.

This clonotype was obtained from a human patient who received an intestinal transplant, so some T cells may come from the graft donor. The rearrangement joins TRBV11-2 to TRBJ2-1; TRBD2 might be the D (6 bases). The sequencing here drew on ileum tissue, taken around 350 days after transplant. The CDR3 spells CASSLRTILSNEQFF. CDR3 sequence (DNA): TGTGCCAGCAGCTTAAGGACTATTCTCTCCAATGAGCAGTTCTTC.